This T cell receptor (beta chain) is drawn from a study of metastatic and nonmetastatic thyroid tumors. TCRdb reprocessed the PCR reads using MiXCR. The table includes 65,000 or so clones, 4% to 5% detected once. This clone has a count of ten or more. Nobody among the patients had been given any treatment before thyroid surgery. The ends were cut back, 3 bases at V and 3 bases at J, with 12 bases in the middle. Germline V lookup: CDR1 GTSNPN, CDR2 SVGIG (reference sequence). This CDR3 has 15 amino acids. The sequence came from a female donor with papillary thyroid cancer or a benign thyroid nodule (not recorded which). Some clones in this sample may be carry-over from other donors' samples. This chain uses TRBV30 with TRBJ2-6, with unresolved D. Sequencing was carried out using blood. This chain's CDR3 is CAWRGKGGGANVLTF. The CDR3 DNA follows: TGTGCCTGGAGAGGGAAGGGTGGTGGGGCCAACGTCCTGACTTTC.